The T cell receptor beta chain under discussion was sequenced for a study of blood T cells in healthy people across ages. Using a J-beta primer mix together with a sample-barcoded 5' primer, a second PCR was run for about 7 to 12 cycles. Via MiXCR, TCRdb re-called the 5' RACE reads, giving one row per CDR3 protein. The profile shows about 1.1 million distinct CDR3 sequences, roughly two fifths of them singletons. The V and J ends lost 6 bases and 6 bases respectively, with 17 bases between them. This CDR3 comprises 14 residues. Germline values: CDR1 SEHNR, CDR2 FQNEAQ (reference sequence). This sequence originates from a man between 18 and 29 years old in good health. The specimen sequenced was blood. The chain joins TRBV7-9 to TRBJ1-2; D is uncertain. This chain's CDR3 is CASSSNRRQDGYTF. CDR3 in DNA: TGTGCCAGCAGTTCCAACCGCCGACAAGATGGCTACACCTTC.